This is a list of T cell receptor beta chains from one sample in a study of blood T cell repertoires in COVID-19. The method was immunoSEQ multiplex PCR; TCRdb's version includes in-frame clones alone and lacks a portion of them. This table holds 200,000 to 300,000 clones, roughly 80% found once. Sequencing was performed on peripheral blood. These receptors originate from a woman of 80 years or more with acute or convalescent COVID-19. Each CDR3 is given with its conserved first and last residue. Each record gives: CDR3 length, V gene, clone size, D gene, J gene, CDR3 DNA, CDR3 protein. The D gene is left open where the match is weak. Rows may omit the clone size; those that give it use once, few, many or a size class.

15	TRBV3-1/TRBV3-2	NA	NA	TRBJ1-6	TGTGCCAGCAGCCAAGAGCCAGGGAGGGGTTCACCCCTCCACTTT	CASSQEPGRGSPLHF
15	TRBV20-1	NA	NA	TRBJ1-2	TGCAGTGCTAGTCCCCGCGGACATCCGAACTATGGCTACACCTTC	CSASPRGHPNYGYTF
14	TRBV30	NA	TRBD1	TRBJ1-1	TGTGCCTGGAGTAGGACAGGGGCGTGGACTGAAGCTTTCTTT	CAWSRTGAWTEAFF
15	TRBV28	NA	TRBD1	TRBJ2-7	TGTGCCAGCAGCAACGGTGGACAGGGGGCTAGGGAGCAGTACTTC	CASSNGGQGAREQYF
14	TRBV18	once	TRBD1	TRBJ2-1	TGTGCCAGCTCACCATGGGGACAGGGGAATGAGCAGTTCTTC	CASSPWGQGNEQFF
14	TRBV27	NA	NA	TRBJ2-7	TGTGCCAGCAGAACTGGGGCGCAGGGTTACGAGCAGTACTTC	CASRTGAQGYEQYF
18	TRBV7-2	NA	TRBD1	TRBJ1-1	TGTGCCAGCAGCTTTCCGGGACAGGGACCTTTAGGGAGCACTGAAGCTTTCTTT	CASSFPGQGPLGSTEAFF
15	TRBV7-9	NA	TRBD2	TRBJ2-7	TGTGCCAGCAGCCCACAACTAGCGGGGCCAAACGAGCAGTACTTC	CASSPQLAGPNEQYF
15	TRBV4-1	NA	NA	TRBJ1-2	TGCGCCAGCAGCCAACGGTCCGGGGGTGTCTATGGCTACACCTTC	CASSQRSGGVYGYTF
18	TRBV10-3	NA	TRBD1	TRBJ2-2	TGTGCCATCAGCCGAGAGGGGACCGGGACAGGGAGCACCGGGGAGCTGTTTTTT	CAISREGTGTGSTGELFF
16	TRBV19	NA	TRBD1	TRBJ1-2	TGTGCCAGTAGTATCCTCGGACAGGCGTCCCTCTATGGCTACACCTTC	CASSILGQASLYGYTF
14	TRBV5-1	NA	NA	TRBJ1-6	TGCGCCAGCAGCTTGGGAGTGGATAATTCACCCCTCCACTTT	CASSLGVDNSPLHF
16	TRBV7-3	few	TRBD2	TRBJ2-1	TGTGCCAGCAGCTTAGATAGCGGGGGCCTGCTGAATGAGCAGTTCTTC	CASSLDSGGLLNEQFF
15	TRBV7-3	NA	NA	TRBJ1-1	TGTGCCAGCAGCTTAAGGGTCAGGGTGAACACTGAAGCTTTCTTT	CASSLRVRVNTEAFF
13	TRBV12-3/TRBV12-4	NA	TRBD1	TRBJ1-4	TGTGCCAGCCGGGACAGGGGTAATGAAAAACTGTTTTTT	CASRDRGNEKLFF
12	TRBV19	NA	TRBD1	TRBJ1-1	TGTGCCAGTCGGGACAGCAACACTGAAGCTTTCTTT	CASRDSNTEAFF
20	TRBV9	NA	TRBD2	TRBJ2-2	TGTGCCAGCAGCGCGAGGGGTAGCGGGGGGCCCTTGGGGGGCACCGGGGAGCTGTTTTTT	CASSARGSGGPLGGTGELFF
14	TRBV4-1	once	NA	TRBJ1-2	TGCGCCAGCAGCCAAGGGCAAACTTTACTAGGGGGTGGTTTC	CASSQGQTLLGGGF
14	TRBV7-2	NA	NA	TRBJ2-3	TGTGCCAGCAGCTTAGCAGGGAGTAGAGATACGCAGTATTTT	CASSLAGSRDTQYF
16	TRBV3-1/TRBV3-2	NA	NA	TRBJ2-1	TGTGCCAGCAGCCACTCCAGGGCCGGCTCCTACAATGAGCAGTTCTTC	CASSHSRAGSYNEQFF
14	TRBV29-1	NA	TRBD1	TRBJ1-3	TGCAGCGCAGCCGGGACAGGGGCTGGAAACACCATATATTTT	CSAAGTGAGNTIYF
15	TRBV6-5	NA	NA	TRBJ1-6	TGTGCCAGCAGTTACTCTGTCCCTCAGGGTTCACCCCTCCACTTT	CASSYSVPQGSPLHF
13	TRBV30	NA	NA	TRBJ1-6	TGTGCCTGGAGTACCGGGGATAATTCACCCCTCCACTTT	CAWSTGDNSPLHF
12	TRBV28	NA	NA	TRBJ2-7	TGTGCCAGCAGCCCCAGGTCCTACGAGCAGTACTTC	CASSPRSYEQYF
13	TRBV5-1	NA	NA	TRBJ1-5	TGCGCCAGCAGCTTGGGAGTCAATCAGCCCCAGCATTTT	CASSLGVNQPQHF
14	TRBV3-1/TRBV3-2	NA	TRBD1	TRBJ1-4	TGTGCCAGCAGCACCAGGGGGCGCGGGGAAAAACTGTTTTTT	CASSTRGRGEKLFF
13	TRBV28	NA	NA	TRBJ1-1	TGTGCCAGCAGTTTGCGAGACAGTCCTGCAGCTTTCTTT	CASSLRDSPAAFF
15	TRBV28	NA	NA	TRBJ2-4	TGTGCCAGCAGTTCTTGGGCCTTAGCCAAAAACATTCAGTACTTC	CASSSWALAKNIQYF
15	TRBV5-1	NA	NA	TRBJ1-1	TGCGCCAGCAGCTTTACGACCACAGTGAACACTGAAGCTTTCTTT	CASSFTTTVNTEAFF